This TCR beta chain was found in a study of cytomegalovirus exposure and HLA in healthy donors. Trimming took 8 bases from V and 1 from J; bases not matched to a gene: 3. CDR1 and CDR2 from the germline V gene are ENHRY and SYGVKD. CDR3 size: 14 residues. The PCR was carried out with 60 Vbeta primers and 13 Jbeta primers. Sequenced by immunoSEQ multiplex PCR; TCRdb stores in-frame clones only, minus some. This table holds around 120,000 clones, about 75% found once. The receptor was derived from a man in his sixties in good health and CMV-seropositive. Sequenced: PBMCs. The chain carries TRBV10-3 and TRBJ2-2; 8 bases match TRBD1. The CDR3 protein is CAIGGTGNTGELFF. CDR3 bases: TGTGCCATCGGGGGGACAGGGAACACCGGGGAGCTGTTTTTT.